A selection of T cell receptor beta chains follows, all from one sample in a study of response to subunit inactivated influenza vaccine. TCRdb re-analysed the RT-PCR reads in MiXCR, keeping a single row per CDR3 protein. The data contain about 540,000 distinct CDR3 sequences, approximately 20% of them singletons. These same data were also listed under a study on T cells expressing NK-cell markers.

Sample: CD4+ T cells sorted from PBMCs, taken 12 days after vaccination. The receptors come from a man aged 50-60 years who received an inactivated influenza vaccine. Each CDR3 is given with its conserved first and last residue.

14	TRBV2	TRBJ2-2	CASSTSRNTGELFF
13	TRBV11-2	TRBJ2-1	CASSLGHYNEQFF
14	TRBV12-3/TRBV12-4	TRBJ1-2	CASSWDRADYGYTF
15	TRBV19	TRBJ1-1	CASSIWAGPNTEAFF
17	TRBV5-1	TRBJ1-6	CASSLAPGASFNSPLHF
14	TRBV6-2/TRBV6-3	TRBJ2-5	CASSYRQGEETQYF
15	TRBV5-1	TRBJ2-1	CASSLSSSGYNEQFF
14	TRBV3-1	TRBJ1-1	CASSQLGMNTEAFF
11	TRBV12-3/TRBV12-4	TRBJ2-6	CASSTANVLTF
12	TRBV6-1	TRBJ2-1	CASSEMAGEQFF
13	TRBV29-1	TRBJ2-7	CSVVRRGTYEQYF
11	TRBV12-3/TRBV12-4	TRBJ2-7	CASSFDYEQYF
11	TRBV28	TRBJ2-5	CASNRRETQYF
16	TRBV9	TRBJ2-7	CASSPGMGQGFYEQYF
14	TRBV12-3/TRBV12-4	TRBJ1-5	CASSSRRNNQPQHF
14	TRBV11-1	TRBJ2-7	CASSKTGTGNEQYF
16	TRBV7-2	TRBJ2-7	CASSSRGLAGVGEQYF
14	TRBV7-9	TRBJ2-3	CASSLGRPTDTQYF
13	TRBV21-1	TRBJ2-4	CAMTAVAKNIQYF
13	TRBV25-1	TRBJ2-2	CASSGWNTGELFF
13	TRBV15	TRBJ2-1	CATSGLAGSEQFF
15	TRBV5-1	TRBJ2-1	CASSLEGQNYNEQFF
16	TRBV7-8	TRBJ2-1	CASSLGGLAGYNEQFF
16	TRBV6-2/TRBV6-3	TRBJ2-3	CASRTNGLAYTDTQYF
11	TRBV27	TRBJ2-3	CASETSDTQYF
14	TRBV15	TRBJ2-5	CATSREDLQETQYF
12	TRBV28	TRBJ1-2	CASSLANYGYTF
14	TRBV5-1	TRBJ2-1	CASSLRAGSAFTFF
17	TRBV4-2	TRBJ2-5	CASSPRGGREYQETQYF
12	TRBV12-3/TRBV12-4	TRBJ1-1	CASSPLPTEAFF
16	TRBV6-2/TRBV6-3	TRBJ2-1	CASRRMTGSQNNEQFF
12	TRBV11-2	TRBJ1-1	CASSLTEHEAFF
15	TRBV5-1	TRBJ1-4	CASSLVGQQNEKLFF
15	TRBV5-1	TRBJ1-1	CASSLEGTTGTEAFF
16	TRBV5-1	TRBJ1-4	CASSIEVGRINEKLFF
13	TRBV7-2	TRBJ2-7	CASSQNSQGKWYF
16	TRBV28	TRBJ1-5	CASTSGRGFGNQPQHF
17	TRBV11-2	TRBJ2-3	CASSLSRLAPVPDTQYF
15	TRBV7-2	TRBJ1-4	CASSFPGGVNEKLFF
15	TRBV20-1	TRBJ2-1	CSAREPRLADNEQFF
15	TRBV7-3	TRBJ2-2	CASSLTGENTGELFF
15	TRBV7-9	TRBJ1-2	CASGVGTGGNYGYTF
19	TRBV27	TRBJ2-3	CASSLSAASGGLLVNTQYF
16	TRBV7-2	TRBJ2-6	CASSSRHLGWANVLTF
12	TRBV28	TRBJ2-5	CASSWRKETQYF
15	TRBV5-5	TRBJ2-1	CASSGGSGSYNEQFF
15	TRBV28	TRBJ2-7	CASSRGQPSSYEQYF